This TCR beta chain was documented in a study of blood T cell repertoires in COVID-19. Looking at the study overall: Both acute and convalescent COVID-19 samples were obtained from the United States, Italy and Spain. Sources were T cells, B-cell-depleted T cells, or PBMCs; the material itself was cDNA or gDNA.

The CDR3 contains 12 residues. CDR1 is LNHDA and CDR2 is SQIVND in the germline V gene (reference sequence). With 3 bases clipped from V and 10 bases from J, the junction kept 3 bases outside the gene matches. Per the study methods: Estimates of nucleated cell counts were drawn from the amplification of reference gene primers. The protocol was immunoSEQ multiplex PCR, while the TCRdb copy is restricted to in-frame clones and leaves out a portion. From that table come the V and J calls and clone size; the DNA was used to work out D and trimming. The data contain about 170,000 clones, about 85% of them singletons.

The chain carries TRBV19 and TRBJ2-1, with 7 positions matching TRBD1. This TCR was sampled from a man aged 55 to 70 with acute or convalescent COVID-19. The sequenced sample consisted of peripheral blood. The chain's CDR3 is CASSIDRVEQFF. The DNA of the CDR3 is TGTGCCAGTAGTATTGACAGGGTGGAGCAGTTCTTC.